This T cell receptor (beta chain) was obtained from a study of OX40 agonist ivuxolimab in advanced cancers. Study information: The diagnoses of dose-escalation patients were hepatocellular carcinoma, melanoma, renal cell or head and neck cancer.

Study observations and caveats: It was not determined which antigens were specifically recognized by the peripheral T cells that had undergone clonal expansion. Averaged across samples, CD8+ T cells carried more expanded clones than CD4+ did. Among the lowest levels of clonal expansion were found in partial responders at 0.1-3.0 mg/kg.

From germline, CDR1 is SGHRS and CDR2 YFSETQ. Between the trimmed V and J ends, which lost 4 bases and 5 bases, there was a span of 11 bases. CDR3 size: 13 residues. The data were produced by immunoSEQ multiplex PCR, yet TCRdb's version contains in-frame clones alone and is incomplete. The repertoire holds fewer than 30,000 clones, with about nine tenths as singletons. As concerns this clone: Its antigen is as yet unknown.

The TCR sequence derives from an adult with an advanced solid tumor such as melanoma, head and neck, liver or kidney cancer. The chain joins TRBV5-1 to TRBJ2-3; D is undetermined. This material consisted of CD4+ or CD8+ T cells sorted from blood, taken in a trial of the OX40 agonist ivuxolimab. The CDR3 region has the DNA TGCGCCAGCAGCATACCGGCGAAAGATACGCAGTATTTT. This gives the protein CASSIPAKDTQYF. Complete variable domain (other parts from reference TRBV5-1 and TRBJ2-3): KAGVTQTPRYLIKTRGQQVTLSCSPISGHRSVSWYQQTPGQGLQFLFEYFSETQRNKGNFPGRFSGRQFSNSRSEMNVSTLELGDSALYLCASSIPAKDTQYFGPGTRLTVL.